The clone carrying this TCR beta chain was counted only a few times. Its target is not known. The sample comes from a study of beta chain features in type 1 diabetes. Whole-study results and caveats: In comparison with healthy donors, patients had naive, central memory and Treg TCRB repertoires that appeared more similar. Still unanswered here is whether HLA type influences TCRB rearrangement. Amplification by PCR could prefer shorter templates, with the same effect in patients and controls. All four CD4+ subsets of Type 1 diabetes patients contained TCRB CDR3s that were moderately but significantly shorter.

Reverse transcription of all isolated RNA meant that expressed TCRB transcripts were sequenced. The read count averaged about 3.3 million across naive, central memory and regulatory T cell samples. Libraries were prepared by immunoSEQ multiplex PCR; TCRdb keeps only in-frame clonotypes and omits some of them. Of roughly 730,000 clones in the sample, 13% were seen once. Germline lookup yields CDR1 MNHNS and CDR2 SASEGT. V lost 2 bases and J lost 5, with 9 bases in between. The CDR3 is made up of 13 amino acids. The source is a man aged 18 to 29 with type 1 diabetes. The V gene is TRBV6-1, the J gene TRBJ1-1; D gene unclear. The sequenced material came from naive CD4+ T cells from blood. This CDR3 reads CASSEPYITEAFF. CDR3 nucleotides: TGTGCCAGCAGTGAACCGTATATAACTGAAGCTTTCTTT.